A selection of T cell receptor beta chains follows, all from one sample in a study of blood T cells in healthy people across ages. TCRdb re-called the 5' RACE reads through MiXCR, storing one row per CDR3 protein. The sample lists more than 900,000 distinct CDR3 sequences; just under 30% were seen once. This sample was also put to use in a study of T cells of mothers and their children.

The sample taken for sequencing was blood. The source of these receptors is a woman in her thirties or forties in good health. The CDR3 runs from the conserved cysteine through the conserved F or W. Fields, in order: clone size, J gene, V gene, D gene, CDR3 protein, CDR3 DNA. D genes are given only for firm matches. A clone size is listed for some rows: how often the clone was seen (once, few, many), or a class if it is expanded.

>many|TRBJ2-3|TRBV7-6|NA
CASSLFGLAGTDTQYF
TGTGCCAGCAGCTTATTCGGTCTGGCGGGGACGGATACGCAGTATTTT
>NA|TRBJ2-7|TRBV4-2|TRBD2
CASSQDSGLENYEQYF
TGTGCCAGCAGCCAAGATAGCGGACTAGAGAATTACGAGCAGTACTTC
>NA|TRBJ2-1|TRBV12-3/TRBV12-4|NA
CASSLSRIYNEQFF
TGTGCCAGCAGTTTAAGCAGGATCTACAATGAGCAGTTCTTC
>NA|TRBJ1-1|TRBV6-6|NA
CASGWDGTEAFF
TGTGCCAGTGGGTGGGACGGGACTGAAGCTTTCTTT
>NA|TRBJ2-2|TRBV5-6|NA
CASSVGHYNTGELFF
TGTGCCAGCAGCGTGGGACATTACAACACCGGGGAGCTGTTTTTT
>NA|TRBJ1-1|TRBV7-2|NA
CASSSSRRGSSMNTEAFF
TGTGCCAGCAGCTCTTCTCGACGCGGATCCTCGATGAACACTGAAGCTTTCTTT
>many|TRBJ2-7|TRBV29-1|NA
CSVVGTDTFEQYF
TGCAGCGTTGTTGGGACTGACACATTCGAGCAGTACTTC
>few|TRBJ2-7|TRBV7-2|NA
CASSLDWTSYEQYF
TGTGCCAGCAGCTTAGATTGGACCTCCTACGAGCAGTACTTC
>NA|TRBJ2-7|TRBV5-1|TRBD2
CASSFRTSGRYEQYF
TGCGCCAGCAGCTTCCGAACTAGCGGGCGCTACGAGCAGTACTTC
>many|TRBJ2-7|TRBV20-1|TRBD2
CSARTSVEQYF
TGCAGTGCTAGGACTAGCGTCGAGCAGTACTTC
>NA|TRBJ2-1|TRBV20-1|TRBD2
CSARDSSGGEQFF
TGCAGTGCTAGAGATTCTAGCGGGGGCGAGCAGTTCTTC
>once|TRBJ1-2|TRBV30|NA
CAWRFFKDGYTF
TGTGCCTGGAGATTTTTTAAGGATGGCTACACCTTC
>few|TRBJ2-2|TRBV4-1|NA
CASRWVGSGELFF
TGCGCCAGCAGATGGGTGGGGTCCGGGGAGCTGTTTTTT
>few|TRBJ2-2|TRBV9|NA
CASSGFTGELFF
TGTGCCAGCAGTGGCTTCACCGGGGAGCTGTTTTTT
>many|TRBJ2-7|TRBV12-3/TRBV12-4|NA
CATPSYEQYF
TGTGCCACCCCTTCCTACGAGCAGTACTTC
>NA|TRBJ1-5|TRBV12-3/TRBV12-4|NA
CASSQRTENQPQHF
TGTGCCAGCAGTCAAAGGACAGAGAATCAGCCCCAGCATTTT
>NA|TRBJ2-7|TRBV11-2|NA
CASRGRAYEQYF
TGTGCCAGTCGGGGGCGAGCCTACGAGCAGTACTTC
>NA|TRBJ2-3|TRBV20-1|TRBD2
CSAPRGAPDTQYF
TGCAGTGCGCCGCGGGGGGCGCCAGATACGCAGTATTTT
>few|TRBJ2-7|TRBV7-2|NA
CASSPRWEQYLDEQYF
TGTGCCAGCAGCCCCCGTTGGGAACAGTACCTTGACGAGCAGTACTTC
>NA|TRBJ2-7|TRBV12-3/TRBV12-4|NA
CASSFDQMTGQQYF
TGTGCCAGCAGTTTTGATCAAATGACAGGTCAGCAGTACTTC
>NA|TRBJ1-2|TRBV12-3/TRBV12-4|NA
CASRTDDPYGYTF
TGTGCCAGCAGAACAGATGATCCCTATGGCTACACCTTC
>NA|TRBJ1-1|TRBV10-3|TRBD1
CAISESRTGANMNTEAFF
TGTGCCATCAGTGAGTCCCGGACAGGGGCTAACATGAACACTGAAGCTTTCTTT
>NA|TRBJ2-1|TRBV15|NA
CATSPLTGVWNEQFF
TGTGCCACCAGTCCCCTGACGGGGGTTTGGAATGAGCAGTTCTTC
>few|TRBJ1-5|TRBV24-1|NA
CATSDVGGSNQPQHF
TGTGCCACCAGTGACGTTGGGGGGAGCAATCAGCCCCAGCATTTT
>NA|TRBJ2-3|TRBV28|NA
CASLLEGDTDTQYF
TGTGCCAGCCTCCTTGAAGGGGACACAGATACGCAGTATTTT